The 26 T cell receptor beta chains below were found in one sample sequenced in a study of cytomegalovirus exposure and HLA in healthy donors. Amplification used 60 Vbeta primers and 13 Jbeta primers. The table came from immunoSEQ multiplex PCR; TCRdb's copy has only in-frame clones and leaves some out. The sample holds roughly 190,000 clones; about 84% are singletons and the top ten take roughly 13%. Sequencing used PBMCs. The receptor source for this set is a woman in her thirties in good health and CMV-seropositive.

V is TRBV28 and J is TRBJ1-6; 9 bases line up with TRBD1. The CDR3 sequence is 15 residues long. The ends lost 4 bases at V and 8 bases at J; junction bases unmatched: 6. Germline V gene data show CDR1 as MDHEN and CDR2 as SYDVKM. This CDR3 reads CASSSGTGWYSPLHF. Here the CDR3 DNA reads TGTGCCAGCAGTTCTGGGACAGGGTGGTATTCACCCCTCCACTTT.

The J gene is TRBJ2-1, the V gene TRBV20-1; possible D gene TRBD2, 5 bases. CDR1 DFQATT and CDR2 SNEGSKA come from the germline V gene (reference sequence). The CDR3 is 11 amino acids. V lost 6 bases and J 9 bases, leaving 12 bases between the germline ends. This CDR3 reads CSATREVEQFF. Here the CDR3 DNA reads TGCAGTGCAACACGGGAAGTTGAGCAGTTCTTC.

A few counts support this clone. The rearrangement links TRBV5-1 to TRBJ1-1; 9 nucleotides agree with TRBD1. This CDR3 is 14 amino acids long. J gave up 4 bases and V 1 base, and 2 bases lay outside the gene matches. Germline values: CDR1 SGHRS, CDR2 YFSETQ. The CDR3 protein is CASSLTGGSTEAFF. In DNA, the CDR3 is TGCGCCAGCAGCTTGACAGGGGGCAGCACTGAAGCTTTCTTT. Full variable domain (remainder filled in from reference TRBV5-1 and TRBJ1-1): KAGVTQTPRYLIKTRGQQVTLSCSPISGHRSVSWYQQTPGQGLQFLFEYFSETQRNKGNFPGRFSGRQFSNSRSEMNVSTLELGDSALYLCASSLTGGSTEAFFGQGTRLTVV.

The chain uses TRBV28 and TRBJ1-4; D gene ambiguous. This CDR3 spans 11 amino acids. Between the trimmed V and J ends, which lost 2 bases and 10 bases, there was a span of 5 bases. CDR1 is MDHEN, CDR2 SYDVKM, per germline. The CDR3 sequence: CASSLSSKLFF. The CDR3 DNA reads as TGTGCCAGCAGTTTAAGCTCAAAACTGTTTTTT.

The genes are TRBV7-9 and TRBJ2-5; the D gene is possibly TRBD1 (6 bases). Deletions cut 4 bases from V and 2 bases from J, with 14 bases between. The germline V gene encodes CDR1 SEHNR and CDR2 FQNEAQ (reference sequence). The CDR3 covers 15 residues. The CDR3 DNA reads as TGTGCCAGCAGCTCCCCCGGCAGGGGACAAGAGACCCAGTACTTC. This encodes CASSSPGRGQETQYF.

This sequence joins TRBV19 and TRBJ1-5; D is possibly TRBD1 (5 bases). The V gene lost 3 bases and the J gene lost 7 bases, with 19 bases spanning the gap. CDR1 and CDR2 (germline): LNHDA, SQIVND (reference sequence). CDR3 length: 16 amino acids. CDR3 bases: TGTGCCAGTAGTATTGGGTGGAGGGATCGGGACCAGCCCCAGCATTTT. Translated, it gives CASSIGWRDRDQPQHF. The full variable domain, in which reference TRBV19 and TRBJ1-5 provide the parts outside the CDR3, is DGGITQSPKYLFRKEGQNVTLSCEQNLNHDAMYWYRQDPGQGLRLIYYSQIVNDFQKGDIAEGYSVSREKKESFPLTVTSAQKNPTAFYLCASSIGWRDRDQPQHFGDGTRLSIL.

The chain has TRBV30 and TRBJ1-5, with 8 bases aligning to TRBD1. This CDR3 has 13 residues. V lost 3 bases and J lost 7; bases outside the gene matches: 5. The germline V gene has CDR1 GTSNPN and CDR2 SVGIG (reference sequence). CDR3 coding DNA: TGTGCCTGGAGACAGGGGGTGGACCAGCCCCAGCATTTT. Protein: CAWRQGVDQPQHF.

This clone was recorded a few times. The V call is TRBV4-1, the J call TRBJ2-3; 14 bases fit TRBD2. The CDR3 is 16 amino acids. The ends lost 4 bases at V and 6 bases at J; junction bases unmatched: 6. Per the germline V gene, CDR1 is MGHRA and CDR2 is YSYEKL. The CDR3 here is CASSRRLAGGFDTQYF. In DNA, the CDR3 is TGCGCCAGCAGCCGTCGACTAGCGGGAGGGTTCGATACGCAGTATTTT.

The gene calls are TRBV21-1 and TRBJ2-7; the table assigns TRBD2, which was not confirmed against the DNA. TRBV21-1 is a pseudogene segment. The CDR3 is 15 amino acids. In nucleotides, the CDR3 is TGTGCCAGCAGCCCCGGCGGACTTTCCTCCTACGAGCAGTACTTC. Protein sequence: CASSPGGLSSYEQYF.

V usage is TRBV6-6 and J usage is TRBJ1-1; D remains unclear. V shed 1 base and J shed 1 base, with 10 bases lying between them. CDR1 is MNHNY, CDR2 SVGAGI, per germline (reference sequence). CDR3 size: 15 residues. The CDR3 protein is CASSYLGDGNTEAFF. The CDR3 nucleotides read TGTGCCAGCAGTTACTTGGGCGATGGGAACACTGAAGCTTTCTTT.

The chain's CDR3 is CANKSGTDYGYTF. In DNA, the CDR3 is TGTGCCAACAAGAGCGGGACGGACTATGGCTACACCTTC. The chain uses TRBV27 and TRBJ1-2; perhaps TRBD1 as D (5 bases). Between the trimmed V and J ends, which lost 10 bases and 3 bases, there was a span of 15 bases. Germline V lookup: CDR1 MNHEY, CDR2 SMNVEV (reference sequence). The CDR3 length is 13 residues.

The chain joins TRBV7-2 to TRBJ2-2; no definite D call. The V end lost 5 bases, the J end lost 4 bases, and 5 bases lay between the germline ends. CDR1 and CDR2 (germline): SGHTA, FQGNSA. The CDR3 spans 12 residues. In nucleotides, the CDR3 is TGTGCCAGCAGCCCCAGCACCGGGGAGCTGTTTTTT. Translating gives CASSPSTGELFF.

V usage is TRBV28 and J usage is TRBJ2-3, with D possibly matching TRBD2 (6 bases). The germline CDR1 and CDR2 sequences are MDHEN and SYDVKM. Trimming shortened V by 5 bases and J by 6 bases, and 18 bases separated the two germline ends. The CDR3 loop spans 15 amino acids. CDR3: CASSPRSGGFDTQYF. The CDR3 bases are TGTGCCAGCAGTCCGCGTAGCGGTGGTTTTGATACGCAGTATTTT.

The rearrangement links TRBV30 to TRBJ1-1; D is possibly TRBD1 (6 bases). Germline CDR1 is GTSNPN and CDR2 is SVGIG (reference sequence). The CDR3 spans 11 residues. V lost 2 bases and J lost 10, with 11 bases in between. This chain's CDR3 is CAWSTGTIAFF. The CDR3 region has the DNA TGTGCCTGGAGTACAGGGACGATAGCTTTCTTT.

The genes are TRBV6-1 and TRBJ1-2; a possible D gene is TRBD1 (6 bases). The V end was cut by 7 bases, the J end by 7 bases, with 16 bases between. Germline V gives CDR1 MNHNS, CDR2 SASEGT. The CDR3 is 13 residues long. The CDR3 coding sequence is TGTGCCAGCATTAACAGGGTAACGGGTGGCTACACCTTC. Encoded protein: CASINRVTGGYTF.

The chain links TRBV6-5 to TRBJ1-5; D is perhaps TRBD1 (6 bases). Trimming took off 4 bases at V and 10 bases at J, with 17 bases between the two ends. Germline-derived CDR1 and CDR2 are MNHEY and SVGAGI. This CDR3 has 14 residues. Here the CDR3 reads CASSSTGGVHPQHF. Here the CDR3 DNA reads TGTGCCAGCAGTTCGACAGGTGGGGTTCACCCCCAGCATTTT.

This chain joins TRBV5-6 and TRBJ2-7; the D gene is possibly TRBD1 (6 bases). This CDR3 spans 15 amino acids. The germline V and J ends were trimmed by 0 bases and 0 bases, with 10 bases remaining between them. CDR1 is SGHDT, CDR2 YYEEEE, per germline. The CDR3 DNA reads TGTGCCAGCAGCTTGGGTACAGGGAGCTCCTACGAGCAGTACTTC. Translated: CASSLGTGSSYEQYF.

V gene TRBV28 combines with J gene TRBJ2-1; D unclear. From germline, CDR1 is MDHEN and CDR2 SYDVKM. Trimming pared 4 bases from V and 8 bases from J, leaving 9 bases between. There are 12 residues in the CDR3. This chain's CDR3 is CASSSTVDEQFF. The CDR3 bases are TGTGCCAGCAGTTCCACGGTGGATGAGCAGTTCTTC.

This clone was observed a few times. The J gene is TRBJ1-5, the V gene TRBV6-1; 7 positions agree with TRBD1. V gave up 4 bases and J gave up 3 bases; unmatched junction bases: 6. Germline V gene sequence: CDR1 MNHNS, CDR2 SASEGT. The CDR3 has 15 amino acids. As DNA, the CDR3 is TGTGCCAGCAGTGGCCCGGGACAGATCAATCAGCCCCAGCATTTT. It translates to CASSGPGQINQPQHF.

This chain connects TRBV7-2 to TRBJ1-1; D might be TRBD1 (5 bases). V lost 1 base, J lost 4 bases, and 19 bases lay in between. CDR3 length: 17 amino acids. Germline CDR1 reads SGHTA; CDR2 reads FQGNSA. As DNA, the CDR3 is TGTGCCAGCAGCTTAGGAACAGCGGGGCCGGGGAGCACTGAAGCTTTCTTT. Protein product: CASSLGTAGPGSTEAFF.

The chain joins TRBV6-6 to TRBJ1-1, with a possible D match to TRBD1 (6 bases). Germline V CDR1 and CDR2: MNHNY, SVGAGI (reference sequence). The CDR3 is 15 residues long. V was pared by 2 bases and J by 1 base, with 11 bases between. The CDR3 spells CASSYPGGANTEAFF. The CDR3 DNA sequence: TGTGCCAGCAGTTACCCGGGGGGGGCGAACACTGAAGCTTTCTTT.

This sequence joins TRBV28 and TRBJ2-1, with 9 bases aligning to TRBD2. Germline loops: CDR1 MDHEN, CDR2 SYDVKM. After removal of 5 bases from V and 7 bases from J, the junction contained 6 bases not matched to a gene. This CDR3 spans 14 amino acids. The CDR3 region is CASSQGLATNEQFF. DNA of the CDR3: TGTGCCAGCAGTCAAGGACTAGCGACGAATGAGCAGTTCTTC.

J is TRBJ1-1 and V is TRBV5-4, with D perhaps TRBD1 (6 bases). CDR3 size: 15 residues. CDR1 is SGHNT and CDR2 is YYREEE in the germline V gene (reference sequence). With 4 bases removed from V and 3 bases from J, the gap between germline ends came to 16 bases. CDR3 DNA sequence: TGTGCCAGCAGCAGGGGGGGAGGGGGTGACACTGAAGCTTTCTTT. Its translation: CASSRGGGGDTEAFF.

The CDR3: CASRGTLRNTEAFF. CDR3 nucleotides: TGCGCCAGCAGAGGGACACTTCGGAACACTGAAGCTTTCTTT. The chain recombines TRBV4-1 with TRBJ1-1; D is possibly TRBD1 (6 bases). Germline V CDR1 and CDR2: MGHRA, YSYEKL. This CDR3 has 14 amino acids. V lost 6 bases and J 1 base, leaving 12 bases between the germline ends.

This chain uses TRBV7-3 with TRBJ2-2; possibly TRBD1 for D (6 bases). This CDR3 comprises 14 residues. Per the germline V gene, CDR1 is SGHTA and CDR2 is FQGTGA. V was cut by 5 bases and J by 2 bases, with 9 bases left in between. The CDR3 spells CASSPQGNTGELFF. For the CDR3, the DNA is TGTGCCAGCAGCCCACAGGGAAACACCGGGGAGCTGTTTTTT. The variable domain in full, completed from reference TRBV7-3 and TRBJ2-2, reads GAGVSQTPSNKVTEKGKYVELRCDPISGHTALYWYRQSLGQGPEFLIYFQGTGAADDSGLPNDRFFAVRPEGSVSTLKIQRTERGDSAVYLCASSPQGNTGELFFGEGSRLTVL.

This clone was picked up one time. The J gene is TRBJ2-5, the V gene TRBV5-1, with a tentative D call TRBD2 (5 bases). Gene TRBJ2-7 matches the end of the DNA better, so the J call may be wrong. CDR3 length: 15 amino acids. Per the germline V gene, CDR1 is SGHRS and CDR2 is YFSETQ. CDR3 DNA sequence: TGCGCCAGCAGTCTGGACGAGGGCAGAGGCTACGAGCAGTACTTC. Its protein is CASSLDEGRGYEQYF.